This TCR beta chain came from a study of T cells in Graves' hyperthyroidism and ophthalmopathy. Study-wide points: Through a model of 13 V-J features, ophthalmopathy was separated from stable hyperthyroidism.

This clonotype has only a few counts. The antigen is undetermined. Clinical symptoms, serum thyroxine, TRAb, thyroid ultrasound and orbital computed tomography established diagnosis. Amplification of TCR beta CDR3 regions used RNA as the template. HTBI primers were used for first-round RT-PCR of the TCR CDR3. TCRdb re-called the multiplex PCR reads through MiXCR, storing one row per CDR3 protein. The sample holds around 540,000 distinct CDR3 sequences, under 60% seen once. The CDR3 contains 16 residues. Looked up from germline, CDR1 is SGDLS and CDR2 is YYNGEE. Trimming cost V 0 bases and J 0 bases, with 12 bases left between them.

The sequence came from a woman younger than 30 with Graves' hyperthyroidism. Material: peripheral blood or thyroid tissue (not recorded which). V gene TRBV9 combines with J gene TRBJ1-1; no clear D. The CDR3 DNA is TGTGCCAGCAGCGTAGGAGAGGGCCGCATGAACACTGAAGCTTTCTTT. It encodes CASSVGEGRMNTEAFF.